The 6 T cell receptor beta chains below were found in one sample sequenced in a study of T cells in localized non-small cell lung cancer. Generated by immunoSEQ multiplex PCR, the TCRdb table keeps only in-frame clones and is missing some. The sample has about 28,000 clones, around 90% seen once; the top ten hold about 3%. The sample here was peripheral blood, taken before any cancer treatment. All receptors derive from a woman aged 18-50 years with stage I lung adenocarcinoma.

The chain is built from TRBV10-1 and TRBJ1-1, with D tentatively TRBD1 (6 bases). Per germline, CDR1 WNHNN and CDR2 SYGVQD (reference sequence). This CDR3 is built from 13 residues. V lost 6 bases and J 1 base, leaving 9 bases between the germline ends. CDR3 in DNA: TGCGCCAGCAGGCGGGGGCCGAACACTGAAGCTTTCTTT. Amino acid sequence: CASRRGPNTEAFF.

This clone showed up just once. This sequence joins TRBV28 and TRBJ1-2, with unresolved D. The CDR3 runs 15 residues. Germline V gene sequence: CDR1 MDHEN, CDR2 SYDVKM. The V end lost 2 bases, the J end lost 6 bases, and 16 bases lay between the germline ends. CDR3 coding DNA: TGTGCCAGCAGTTTAGTTGGAGGGAGTTATGATGGCTACACCTTC. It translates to CASSLVGGSYDGYTF.

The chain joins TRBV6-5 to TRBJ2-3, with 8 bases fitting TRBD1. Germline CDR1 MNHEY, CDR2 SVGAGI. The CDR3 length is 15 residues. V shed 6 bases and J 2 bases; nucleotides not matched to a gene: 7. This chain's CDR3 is CASRRLDRDTDTQYF. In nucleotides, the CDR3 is TGTGCCAGCAGACGACTGGACAGGGACACAGATACGCAGTATTTT.

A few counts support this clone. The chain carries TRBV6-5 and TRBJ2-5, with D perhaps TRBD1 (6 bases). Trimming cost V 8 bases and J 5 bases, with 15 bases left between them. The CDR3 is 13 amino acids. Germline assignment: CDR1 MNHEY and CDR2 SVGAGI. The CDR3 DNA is TGTGCCAGCGGGTTCAGGGGCGAGGAGACCCAGTACTTC. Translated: CASGFRGEETQYF.

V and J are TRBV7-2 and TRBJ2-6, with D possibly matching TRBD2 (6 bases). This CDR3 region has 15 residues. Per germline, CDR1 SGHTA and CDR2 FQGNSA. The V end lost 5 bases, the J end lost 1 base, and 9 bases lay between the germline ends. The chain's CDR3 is CASSRLVSGANVLTF. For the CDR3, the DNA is TGTGCCAGCAGCCGACTAGTGTCTGGGGCCAACGTCCTGACTTTC.

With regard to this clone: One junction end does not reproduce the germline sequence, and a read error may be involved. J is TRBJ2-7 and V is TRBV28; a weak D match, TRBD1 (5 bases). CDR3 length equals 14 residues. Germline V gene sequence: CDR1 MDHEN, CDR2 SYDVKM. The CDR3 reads CASSPRRVSPSSDF. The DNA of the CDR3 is TGTGCCAGCAGTCCCCGCAGGGTTTCGCCCTCCTCTGACTTC.